Each of the 3 T cell receptor beta chains below was sequenced from the same sample in a study of response to subunit inactivated influenza vaccine. One entry per CDR3 protein results from TCRdb running MiXCR on the RT-PCR reads. There are about 480,000 distinct CDR3 sequences in the sample; about 25% occur only once, and approximately 2% lies in the top ten. Here the sequenced sample was CD4+ T cells sorted from PBMCs, taken 5 days after vaccination. All receptors come from a middle-aged man who received an inactivated influenza vaccine.

This clonotype was counted many times. This rearrangement joins TRBV7-3 to TRBJ2-1; possible D gene TRBD2, 5 bases. Germline CDR1 is SGHTA and CDR2 is FQGTGA. CDR3 length equals 13 residues. V gave up 2 bases and J gave up 4 bases, with 6 bases separating them. The CDR3 bases are TGTGCCAGCAGCTTAGGGGAGTACAATGAGCAGTTCTTC. This sequence encodes CASSLGEYNEQFF.

The chain couples TRBV6-2 or TRBV6-3 to TRBJ2-7; D is unclear. Deletions cut 2 bases from V and 0 bases from J, with 17 bases between. CDR1 MNHEY and CDR2 SVGEGT come from the germline V gene. The CDR3 is made up of 17 amino acids. The CDR3 spells CASSYELMKQRSYEQYF. CDR3 in DNA: TGTGCCAGCAGTTACGAACTAATGAAGCAGCGCTCCTACGAGCAGTACTTC.

This clonotype was counted a single time. The chain has TRBV7-2 and TRBJ2-3, with no clear D. CDR1 is SGHTA and CDR2 is FQGNSA in the germline V gene. V shed 7 bases and J shed 4 bases, with 15 bases lying between them. The CDR3 contains 14 residues. CDR3 coding DNA: TGTGCCAGCACCCCTGGGTTTGGACCAGATACGCAGTATTTT. Residues: CASTPGFGPDTQYF.